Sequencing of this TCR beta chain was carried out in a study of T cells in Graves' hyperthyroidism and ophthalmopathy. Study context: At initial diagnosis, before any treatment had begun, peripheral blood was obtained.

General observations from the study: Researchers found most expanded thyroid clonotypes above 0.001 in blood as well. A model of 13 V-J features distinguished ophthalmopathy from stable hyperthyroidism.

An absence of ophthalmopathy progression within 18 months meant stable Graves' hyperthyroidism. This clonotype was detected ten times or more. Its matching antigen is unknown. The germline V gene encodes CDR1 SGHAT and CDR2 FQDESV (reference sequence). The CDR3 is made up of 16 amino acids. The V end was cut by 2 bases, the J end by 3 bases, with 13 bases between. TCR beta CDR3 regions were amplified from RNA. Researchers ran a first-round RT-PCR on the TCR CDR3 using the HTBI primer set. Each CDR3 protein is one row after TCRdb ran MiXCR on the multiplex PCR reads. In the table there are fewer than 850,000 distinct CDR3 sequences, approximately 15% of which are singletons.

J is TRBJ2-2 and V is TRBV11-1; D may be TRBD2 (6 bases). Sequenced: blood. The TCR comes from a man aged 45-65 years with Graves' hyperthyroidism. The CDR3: CASSLFRRADTGELFF. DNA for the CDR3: TGTGCCAGCAGCTTATTCCGGAGGGCCGACACCGGGGAGCTGTTTTTT.